The source of this T cell receptor (beta chain) is a study of blood T cell repertoires in COVID-19. Study as a whole: Sites in the United States, Italy and Spain provided acute and convalescent COVID-19 samples. PBMCs, B-cell-depleted T cells, or T cells provided the cDNA or gDNA that made up the material.

Germline V gene data show CDR1 as LGHNA and CDR2 as YNFKEQ. This CDR3 contains 17 residues. Trimming at V came to 1 base and at J to 1 base, leaving 6 bases not matched to a gene. The method was immunoSEQ multiplex PCR; TCRdb's version includes in-frame clones alone and lacks a portion of them. The sample lists 60,000 or so clones, over 75% occurring once. The source material was peripheral blood. V gene TRBV4-2 combines with J gene TRBJ2-5; 10 bases line up with TRBD2. The sequence came from an elderly man with acute or convalescent COVID-19. Written as DNA, the CDR3 is TGTGCCAGCAGCCAAGGTCGGACTAGCGGTTCCCAAGAGACCCAGTACTTC. This codes for CASSQGRTSGSQETQYF.